The 10 T cell receptor beta chains below all came from one sample that was sequenced in a study of identical twins. One entry per CDR3 protein, called by TCRdb with MiXCR from the 5' RACE reads. The sample shows hundreds of thousands of distinct CDR3 sequences, approximately 13% of them seen only once. These data were also reused for a study on yellow fever vaccine responses in identical twins.

Source material: PBMCs. The receptors come from a woman in her late teens or twenties in good health.

The CDR3 sequence: CASRSTGTVGEQYF. The DNA of the CDR3 is TGTGCCAGCAGATCGACCGGGACAGTGGGCGAGCAGTACTTC. The chain couples TRBV12-3 or TRBV12-4 to TRBJ2-7; TRBD1 matches at 7 bases. The V and J ends lost 6 bases and 6 bases, in that order; junction bases with no gene match: 11. The CDR3 contains 14 residues.

V usage is TRBV5-5 and J usage is TRBJ2-4; 10 bases match TRBD1. Germline CDR1 reads SGHKS; CDR2 reads YYEKEE (reference sequence). V was pared by 4 bases and J by 7 bases, with 5 bases of the junction left unmatched. This CDR3 is 14 amino acids long. This chain's CDR3 is CASSVTGGWNIQYF. Written as DNA, the CDR3 is TGTGCCAGCAGCGTGACAGGGGGCTGGAACATTCAGTACTTC.

This clonotype was observed a handful of times. The CDR3 protein is CAISGSSGTFGELFF. Written as DNA, the CDR3 is TGTGCCATCAGTGGTTCTAGCGGGACATTCGGGGAGCTGTTTTTT. The chain has TRBV10-3 and TRBJ2-2, with 9 bases fitting TRBD2. Germline V gene sequence: CDR1 ENHRY, CDR2 SYGVKD. V lost 4 bases to trimming and J lost 7 bases; unmatched junction nucleotides: 7. The length of the CDR3 is 15 residues.

The chain uses TRBV25-1 and TRBJ2-3; 11 bases are a match to TRBD2. The CDR3 is 16 residues long. With V trimmed by 3 bases and J by 6 bases, 8 bases remained unmatched. Germline CDR1 is MGHDK and CDR2 is SYGVNS. This CDR3 is CASSDPTSGEFDTQYF. In nucleotides, the CDR3 is TGTGCCAGCAGTGACCCGACTAGCGGGGAATTCGATACGCAGTATTTT.

Here the CDR3 reads CASAFTPGSSTDTQYF. DNA for the CDR3: TGTGCCAGCGCGTTTACCCCTGGGAGTTCAACAGATACGCAGTATTTT. V and J are TRBV6-1 and TRBJ2-3, with D tentatively TRBD2 (5 bases). Germline CDR1 is MNHNS and CDR2 is SASEGT. Trimming left V 8 bases short and J 3 bases short, with 21 bases between. The CDR3 has 16 residues.

This clonotype occurred a few times. CDR3 in DNA: TGTGCCAGCAGTCAACTAGCGGGAGATTACAATGAGCAGTTCTTC. Amino acid sequence: CASSQLAGDYNEQFF. This chain uses TRBV6-1 with TRBJ2-1; TRBD2 aligns across 11 bases. V shed 5 bases, J shed 4 bases, and the junction held 4 bases outside the gene matches. The CDR3 is made up of 15 amino acids. The germline V gene has CDR1 MNHNS and CDR2 SASEGT.

This clonotype has a handful of counts. The genes are TRBV10-3 and TRBJ2-7; D is undetermined. The CDR3 runs 14 residues. Trimming left V 0 bases short and J 4 bases short, with 10 bases between. Germline CDR1 ENHRY, CDR2 SYGVKD. As DNA, the CDR3 is TGTGCCATCAGTGAGTCGGGTCCGGGTTACGAGCAGTACGTC. This sequence encodes CAISESGPGYEQYV.

This clonotype has ten or more counts. CDR3: CASSFGENQPQHF. The CDR3 bases are TGTGCCAGCAGTTTCGGGGAAAATCAGCCCCAGCATTTT. V gene TRBV12-3 or TRBV12-4 combines with J gene TRBJ1-5; D is undetermined. The CDR3 runs 13 residues. V was pared by 3 bases and J by 4 bases, with 7 bases between.

This clonotype was seen many times. J is TRBJ2-7 and V is TRBV12-3 or TRBV12-4; D uncertain. V lost 6 bases and J lost 4, with 13 bases in between. The CDR3 covers 13 residues. The CDR3 loop reads CASSESGRYEQYF. In nucleotides, the CDR3 is TGTGCCAGCAGCGAATCCGGGCGGTACGAGCAGTACTTC.

This chain connects TRBV11-3 to TRBJ2-1, with D perhaps matching TRBD2 (6 bases). The CDR3 spans 15 residues. Trimming shortened V by 1 base and J by 7 bases, and 14 bases separated the two germline ends. Germline CDR1 and CDR2: SGHNT and YENEEA. This CDR3 is CASSLADGSYNEQFF. CDR3 sequence (DNA): TGTGCCAGCAGCTTAGCTGACGGGAGTTATAATGAGCAGTTCTTC.